This T cell receptor (beta chain) was documented in a study of human T cells and chemical hapten exposure. The germline V gene encodes CDR1 LGHNA and CDR2 YSLEER. The CDR3 extends over 16 amino acids. TCRdb redid the calling of the RACE reads with MiXCR, one entry per CDR3 protein. This table holds fewer than 50,000 distinct CDR3 sequences, around 4% found once. This clonotype appeared many times. The junction departs from the called germline gene at one end, perhaps through a read error. Stated time point: healthy volunteer bleed at 6 weeks. It was from unfractionated whole blood that total RNA was extracted.

V gene TRBV4-3 combines with J gene TRBJ2-3, with D perhaps matching TRBD1 (5 bases). The receptor's source is a human donor in good health. Some clones in this sample may be carry-over from other donors' samples. Material: whole blood. The CDR3 spells CASSPLVGHGGDTQYF. CDR3 nucleotide sequence: TGTGCCAGCAGCCCATTAGTGGGGCACGGTGGAGATACGCAGTATTTT.